The 16 T cell receptor beta chains in this list originate from one sample, sequenced in a study of cytomegalovirus exposure and HLA in healthy donors. Using immunoSEQ multiplex PCR, the repertoire was profiled, and TCRdb retains in-frame clones only, with some absent. The sample consists of about 400,000 clones, around 86% of them appearing once. The sequenced sample was PBMCs. All receptors derive from a woman aged 18-29 years in good health and CMV-seronegative.

This clone was found once. The chain employs TRBV5-4 and TRBJ2-3, with D possibly matching TRBD2 (6 bases). Germline V gene data show CDR1 as SGHNT and CDR2 as YYREEE (reference sequence). With 4 bases removed from V and 1 base from J, the gap between germline ends came to 7 bases. The length of the CDR3 is 13 residues. CDR3 loop: CASSERGTDTQYF. DNA of the CDR3: TGTGCCAGCAGCGAGCGGGGCACAGATACGCAGTATTTT.

The rearrangement joins TRBV28 to TRBJ2-3; a weak D match, TRBD2 (6 bases). V gave up 3 bases and J gave up 2 bases, with 12 bases separating them. This CDR3 comprises 15 residues. Per germline, CDR1 MDHEN and CDR2 SYDVKM. The CDR3 DNA follows: TGTGCCAGCAGTTTTTCACTAGCCACCACAGATACGCAGTATTTT. It translates to CASSFSLATTDTQYF.

This chain uses TRBV7-8 with TRBJ2-7, with D hard to call. The CDR3 extends over 17 amino acids. Trimming removed 1 base from V and 0 bases from J, with 16 bases in between. CDR1 and CDR2 from the germline V gene are SGHVS and FQNEAQ. CDR3 residues: CASSLVLVGDSSYEQYF. CDR3 coding DNA: TGTGCCAGCAGCTTAGTCCTTGTCGGTGATAGCTCCTACGAGCAGTACTTC.

J is TRBJ2-3 and V is TRBV29-1, with 10 bases aligning to TRBD1. CDR3 size: 14 residues. Trimming removed 7 bases from V and 0 bases from J; junction bases left unmatched: 4. The V gene's germline CDR1 is SQVTM and CDR2 ANQGSEA. The CDR3 sequence is CSARQGASTDTQYF. For the CDR3, the DNA is TGCAGCGCACGACAGGGGGCCAGCACAGATACGCAGTATTTT.

This rearrangement joins TRBV21-1 to TRBJ2-3; TRBD2, the D gene given by the table, was not confirmed from the DNA. TRBV21-1 is described as a pseudogene. The CDR3 extends over 20 amino acids. The CDR3 reads CASSLGRTSGRWGATDTQYF. In DNA, the CDR3 is TGTGCCAGCAGCTTGGGGAGAACTAGCGGGAGATGGGGGGCCACAGATACGCAGTATTTT.

This rearrangement joins TRBV5-4 to TRBJ1-2, with 7 bases lining up with TRBD1. In germline, CDR1 is SGHNT, CDR2 YYREEE (reference sequence). The V gene end was trimmed by 4 bases and the J gene end by 3 bases; junction bases not matched to a gene: 9. This CDR3 comprises 15 residues. The chain's CDR3 is CASSQPGQQDYGYTF. CDR3 DNA sequence: TGTGCCAGCAGCCAACCGGGACAGCAGGACTATGGCTACACCTTC.

This chain joins TRBV27 and TRBJ1-2; D is possibly TRBD1 (5 bases). With 6 bases removed from V and 4 bases from J, the gap between germline ends came to 18 bases. The CDR3 consists of 15 residues. Germline V lookup: CDR1 MNHEY, CDR2 SMNVEV (reference sequence). The CDR3 loop reads CASSQYRGSGYGYTF. The CDR3 nucleotides read TGTGCCAGCAGCCAGTATAGGGGTTCGGGCTATGGCTACACCTTC.

This clone was seen only a few times. The chain combines TRBV18 with TRBJ2-7, with 7 bases matching TRBD2. The V segment lost 8 bases and the J segment 1 base; nucleotides outside the gene matches: 5. Germline CDR1 KGHSH, CDR2 LQKENI. The CDR3 contains 13 residues. CDR3: CASQGGDSYEQYF. CDR3 coding DNA: TGTGCCAGCCAGGGAGGGGATTCCTACGAGCAGTACTTC. The variable domain in full, completed from reference TRBV18 and TRBJ2-7, reads NAGVMQNPRHLVRRRGQEARLRCSPMKGHSHVYWYRQLPEEGLKFMVYLQKENIIDESGMPKERFSAEFPKEGPSILRIQQVVRGDSAAYFCASQGGDSYEQYFGPGTRLTVT.

The chain is built from TRBV19 and TRBJ2-1; 9 bases map to TRBD2. The CDR3 has 20 residues. The V gene's germline CDR1 is LNHDA and CDR2 SQIVND (reference sequence). V lost 3 bases and J lost 8; bases outside the gene matches: 23. The CDR3: CASSMSVGSSGEGPGDEQFF. The CDR3 region has the DNA TGTGCCAGTAGTATGAGCGTAGGGTCTAGCGGGGAGGGCCCTGGAGATGAGCAGTTCTTC.

The chain uses TRBV7-9 and TRBJ2-1; tentatively, D is TRBD2 (6 bases). This CDR3 is built from 15 residues. Germline loops: CDR1 SEHNR, CDR2 FQNEAQ (reference sequence). The V gene lost 1 base and the J gene lost 8 bases, with 15 bases spanning the gap. CDR3 sequence: CASSLDGGISDEQFF. DNA of the CDR3: TGTGCCAGCAGCTTAGATGGGGGGATTAGTGATGAGCAGTTCTTC.

The CDR3 spells CASSQALGRDWNYEQYF. The CDR3 DNA reads TGCGCCAGCAGCCAAGCCCTGGGCCGGGACTGGAACTACGAGCAGTACTTC. J is TRBJ2-7 and V is TRBV4-1; D possibly corresponds to TRBD2 (6 bases). CDR1 is MGHRA, CDR2 YSYEKL, per germline. V lost 1 base and J 3 bases, leaving 19 bases between the germline ends. The CDR3 contains 17 residues.

The table lists this clone with a few counts. The chain recombines TRBV28 with TRBJ2-5, with D possibly being TRBD1 (6 bases). CDR3 length: 12 residues. V lost 3 bases to trimming and J lost 7 bases, with 9 bases between them. Looked up from germline, CDR1 is MDHEN and CDR2 is SYDVKM. The CDR3 coding sequence is TGTGCCAGCAGTTTGACAGGCAGGACCCAGTACTTC. Its protein product is CASSLTGRTQYF.

The chain combines TRBV11-2 with TRBJ2-1; 9 bases are a match to TRBD2. Losses at the gene ends were 2 bases for V and 8 bases for J; bases not matched to a gene: 19. The germline CDR1 and CDR2 sequences are SGHAT and FQNNGV. This CDR3 is built from 19 residues. CDR3 residues: CASSLTGGLAGKPVYEQFF. DNA of the CDR3: TGTGCCAGCAGCTTAACGGGGGGCCTAGCGGGGAAACCGGTCTATGAGCAGTTCTTC.

The genes are TRBV10-3 and TRBJ2-1; D gene uncertain. Germline assignment: CDR1 ENHRY and CDR2 SYGVKD. The CDR3 extends over 12 amino acids. Trimming took off 3 bases at V and 8 bases at J, with 8 bases between the two ends. The CDR3 sequence is CAISEKGDEQFF. The CDR3 DNA sequence: TGTGCCATCAGTGAAAAAGGAGATGAGCAGTTCTTC.

The chain links TRBV9 to TRBJ2-7; 13 bases are shared with TRBD2. Germline V gene lookup returns CDR1 SGDLS and CDR2 YYNGEE. Trimming at V came to 4 bases and at J to 7 bases, leaving 11 bases not matched to a gene. CDR3 length: 16 amino acids. The CDR3 reads CASSRTGLAGVREQYF. CDR3 coding DNA: TGTGCCAGCAGCCGAACCGGACTAGCGGGAGTTAGGGAGCAGTACTTC. Full variable domain (missing parts from reference TRBV9 and TRBJ2-7): DSGVTQTPKHLITATGQRVTLRCSPRSGDLSVYWYQQSLDQGLQFLIQYYNGEERAKGNILERFSAQQFPDLHSELNLSSLELGDSALYFCASSRTGLAGVREQYFGPGTRLTVT.

In regard to this clone: This sample includes further DNA sequences coding for the same CDR3. This chain uses TRBV5-1 with TRBJ1-2, with D possibly being TRBD1 (5 bases). The ends were cut back, 2 bases at V and 8 bases at J, with 10 bases in the middle. This CDR3 region has 12 residues. CDR1 and CDR2 (germline): SGHRS, YFSETQ. The CDR3 nucleotides are TGCGCCAGCAGCTTAACAGGTTACGGCTACACCTTC. Protein: CASSLTGYGYTF.